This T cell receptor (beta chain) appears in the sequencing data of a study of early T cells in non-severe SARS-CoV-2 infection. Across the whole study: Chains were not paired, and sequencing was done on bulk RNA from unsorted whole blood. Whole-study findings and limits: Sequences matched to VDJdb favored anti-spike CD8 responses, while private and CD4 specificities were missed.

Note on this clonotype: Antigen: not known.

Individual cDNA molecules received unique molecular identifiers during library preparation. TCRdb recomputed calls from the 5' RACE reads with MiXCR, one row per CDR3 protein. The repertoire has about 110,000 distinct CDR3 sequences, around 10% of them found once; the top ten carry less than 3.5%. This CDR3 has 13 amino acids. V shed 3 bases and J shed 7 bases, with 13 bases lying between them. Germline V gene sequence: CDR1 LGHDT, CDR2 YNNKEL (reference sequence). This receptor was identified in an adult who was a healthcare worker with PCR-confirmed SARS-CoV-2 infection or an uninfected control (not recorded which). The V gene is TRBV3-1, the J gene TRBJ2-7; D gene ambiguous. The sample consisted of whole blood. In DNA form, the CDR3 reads TGTGCCAGCAGCCAGTCGGTGGGATCTGAGCAGTACTTC. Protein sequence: CASSQSVGSEQYF.